Presented here are 30 T cell receptor beta chains from one specimen sequenced in a study of blood T cell repertoires in COVID-19. Sequenced by immunoSEQ multiplex PCR; TCRdb stores in-frame clones only, minus some. The sample yields approximately 200,000 clones, approximately 84% seen once. Sequenced sample: PBMCs or T cells enriched from blood (not recorded which). These TCRs come from a woman aged 25 to 39 who had recovered from COVID-19.

The V call is TRBV5-1, the J call TRBJ2-1, with D possibly TRBD2 on 6 matching bases. Germline V gene data show CDR1 as SGHRS and CDR2 as YFSETQ. V was trimmed by 4 bases and J by 7 bases, leaving 21 bases between them. The CDR3 sequence is 16 residues long. CDR3 residues: CASSLGLPEPLNEQFF. The CDR3, as DNA: TGCGCCAGCAGCCTGGGACTTCCGGAACCGTTAAATGAGCAGTTCTTC.

The chain combines TRBV12-3 or TRBV12-4 with TRBJ1-2; D uncertain. Trimming removed 5 bases from V and 4 bases from J, with 11 bases in between. This CDR3 contains 13 residues. CDR3 sequence reads: CASSRTEFYGYTF. CDR3 nucleotide sequence: TGTGCCAGCAGTCGGACTGAGTTCTATGGCTACACCTTC.

The chain employs TRBV7-2 and TRBJ1-5, with D unresolved. Trimming stripped 5 bases from V and 6 bases from J, with 17 bases between. The CDR3 runs 15 residues. Per germline, CDR1 SGHTA and CDR2 FQGNSA. CDR3 loop: CASSEGQIEGQPQHF. The CDR3 DNA sequence: TGTGCCAGCAGCGAAGGTCAGATTGAGGGTCAGCCCCAGCATTTT.

The CDR3 loop is CASSLVWGGSTDTQYF. CDR3 DNA: TGTGCCAGCAGCTTAGTTTGGGGAGGTAGCACAGATACGCAGTATTTT. This chain uses TRBV11-2 with TRBJ2-3, with TRBD2 as a possible D gene (6 bases). There are 16 residues in the CDR3. Germline V gene data show CDR1 as SGHAT and CDR2 as FQNNGV. Trimming took off 1 base at V and 0 bases at J, with 11 bases between the two ends.

This chain joins TRBV27 and TRBJ2-7, with 9 bases lining up with TRBD2. CDR3 length equals 14 residues. Unmatched junction bases numbered 7, after V lost 6 bases and J lost 4 bases. Germline V gene data show CDR1 as MNHEY and CDR2 as SMNVEV (reference sequence). DNA for the CDR3: TGTGCCAGCAGAGTTAGCGGGAGCGGGTACGAGCAGTACTTC. It translates to CASRVSGSGYEQYF.

The CDR3 DNA sequence: TGCGCCAGCAGCCAAGATAGCAGGGATCCATTTTACGAGCAGTACGTC. Amino acids: CASSQDSRDPFYEQYV. The chain carries TRBV4-1 and TRBJ2-7, with a weak D call TRBD1 (5 bases). Per the germline V gene, CDR1 is MGHRA and CDR2 is YSYEKL. The V gene lost 0 bases and the J gene lost 4 bases, with 16 bases spanning the gap. This CDR3 is built from 16 residues.

This chain joins TRBV3-1 (or the pseudogene TRBV3-2) and TRBJ1-3; possible D gene TRBD1, 5 bases. Deletions cut 0 bases from V and 4 bases from J, with 10 bases between. CDR1 and CDR2 (germline): LGHDT, YNNKEL (reference sequence). The CDR3 contains 15 residues. CDR3 protein: CASSQDGGRGNTIYF. The CDR3 DNA follows: TGTGCCAGCAGCCAAGACGGGGGTAGAGGAAACACCATATATTTT.

V is TRBV5-1 and J is TRBJ2-4; TRBD2 might be the D (5 bases). Germline CDR1 and CDR2: SGHRS and YFSETQ. The germline V and J ends were trimmed by 4 bases and 9 bases, with 14 bases remaining between them. There are 13 residues in the CDR3. The CDR3 sequence: CASSPGGFGIQYF. Written as DNA, the CDR3 is TGCGCCAGCAGCCCCGGCGGGTTCGGCATTCAGTACTTC. The full variable domain, its missing parts supplied by reference TRBV5-1 and TRBJ2-4, is KAGVTQTPRYLIKTRGQQVTLSCSPISGHRSVSWYQQTPGQGLQFLFEYFSETQRNKGNFPGRFSGRQFSNSRSEMNVSTLELGDSALYLCASSPGGFGIQYFGAGTRLSVL.

The V gene is TRBV5-1, the J gene TRBJ1-2; D unresolved. Germline V CDR1 and CDR2: SGHRS, YFSETQ. This CDR3 spans 13 amino acids. Trimming pared 3 bases from V and 4 bases from J, leaving 10 bases between. The CDR3 loop is CASSSGEVYGYTF. As DNA, the CDR3 is TGCGCCAGCAGCTCCGGAGAGGTCTATGGCTACACCTTC.

This chain joins TRBV18 and TRBJ2-7; 13 bases fit TRBD2. CDR3 length: 17 residues. With 4 bases clipped from V and 2 bases from J, the junction kept 8 bases outside the gene matches. Germline V gene data show CDR1 as KGHSH and CDR2 as LQKENI. The CDR3 DNA sequence: TGTGCCAGCTCACAAGGGACTAGCGGGGTCGGGGCCTACGAGCAGTACTTC. It encodes CASSQGTSGVGAYEQYF. Based on the CDR3 plus reference TRBV18 and TRBJ2-7, the full variable domain is NAGVMQNPRHLVRRRGQEARLRCSPMKGHSHVYWYRQLPEEGLKFMVYLQKENIIDESGMPKERFSAEFPKEGPSILRIQQVVRGDSAAYFCASSQGTSGVGAYEQYFGPGTRLTVT.

This sequence joins TRBV10-3 and TRBJ2-3; D is uncertain. This CDR3 comprises 15 residues. Germline CDR1 reads ENHRY; CDR2 reads SYGVKD. The ends were cut back, 3 bases at V and 4 bases at J, with 14 bases in the middle. CDR3 residues: CAISDDKAFADTQYF. In DNA form, the CDR3 reads TGTGCCATCAGTGACGATAAAGCCTTTGCAGATACGCAGTATTTT.

The rearrangement uses TRBV12-2 and TRBJ1-6; the table's TRBD1 call for D was not verified on the DNA. TRBV12-2 is a listed pseudogene. The CDR3 runs to 20 residues. The CDR3 region is CASRLPDGTGRSSYNSPLHF. The CDR3 nucleotides read TGTGCAAGTCGCTTACCCGATGGGACAGGGAGAAGCTCCTATAATTCACCCCTCCACTTT.

The V and J genes are TRBV5-1 and TRBJ1-2; TRBD1 is a possible D gene (6 bases). Germline CDR1 SGHRS, CDR2 YFSETQ. This CDR3 contains 14 residues. The V end lost 3 bases, the J end lost 6 bases, and 15 bases lay between the germline ends. The CDR3 DNA reads as TGCGCCAGCAGCTCGCAGGGGATTCAGGATGGCTACACCTTC. Its translation: CASSSQGIQDGYTF.

V gene TRBV28 combines with J gene TRBJ2-1; D might be TRBD1 (5 bases). CDR1 is MDHEN and CDR2 is SYDVKM in the germline V gene. Trimming took 7 bases from V and 0 from J, leaving 19 bases between them. CDR3 length equals 17 residues. The CDR3 loop reads CASNPTTGLSSYNEQFF. The CDR3 coding sequence is TGTGCCAGCAACCCCACCACAGGTCTTTCCTCCTACAATGAGCAGTTCTTC.

V gene TRBV28 combines with J gene TRBJ1-5, with D perhaps TRBD1 (6 bases). Germline assignment: CDR1 MDHEN and CDR2 SYDVKM. The V and J ends lost 5 bases and 2 bases respectively, with 13 bases between them. The CDR3 is 15 amino acids. CDR3 DNA: TGTGCCAGCAGTCGGGACATCTGGGGCAATCAGCCCCAGCATTTT. This codes for CASSRDIWGNQPQHF. Full variable domain (rest looked up from reference TRBV28 and TRBJ1-5): DVKVTQSSRYLVKRTGEKVFLECVQDMDHENMFWYRQDPGLGLRLIYFSYDVKMKEKGDIPEGYSVSREKKERFSLILESASTNQTSMYLCASSRDIWGNQPQHFGDGTRLSIL.

This clone was picked up one time. As DNA, the CDR3 is TGTGCCAGCAGCCTCGGACAGGGGAACACTGAAGCTTTCTTT. This sequence encodes CASSLGQGNTEAFF. The chain links TRBV9 to TRBJ1-1; 8 positions match TRBD1. Germline V gene sequence: CDR1 SGDLS, CDR2 YYNGEE. The ends lost 4 bases at V and 1 base at J; junction bases unmatched: 3. The CDR3 is 14 amino acids.

This chain joins TRBV10-3 and TRBJ1-2; 10 bases align to TRBD1. The CDR3 sequence is 14 residues long. V was clipped by 0 bases and J by 7 bases; unmatched bases: 2. CDR1 ENHRY and CDR2 SYGVKD come from the germline V gene. The CDR3 is CAISESGQGTGYTF. CDR3 nucleotide sequence: TGTGCCATCAGTGAGTCGGGACAGGGGACTGGCTACACCTTC.

The gene calls are TRBV3-1 (or the pseudogene TRBV3-2) and TRBJ2-4; TRBD2 might be the D (5 bases). The CDR3 totals 16 residues. V lost 1 base and J lost 0, with 10 bases in between. Germline V gene sequence: CDR1 LGHDT, CDR2 YNNKEL (reference sequence). CDR3 coding DNA: TGTGCCAGCAGCCAAGCACAGACTATAGCCAAAAACATTCAGTACTTC. Protein: CASSQAQTIAKNIQYF.

There are a few counts of this clone. CDR3 bases: TGTGCCAGTAGTGCAGGGGCTGGCACCGGGGAGCTGTTTTTT. It translates to CASSAGAGTGELFF. This chain joins TRBV19 and TRBJ2-2, with D possibly being TRBD1 (6 bases). Trimming stripped 5 bases from V and 4 bases from J, with 11 bases between. Germline V gives CDR1 LNHDA, CDR2 SQIVND (reference sequence). This CDR3 region has 14 residues.

A single count supports this clone. The rearrangement uses TRBV6-5 and TRBJ2-3, with 9 positions matching TRBD1. The CDR3 has 14 amino acids. Germline assignment: CDR1 MNHEY and CDR2 SVGAGI. After removal of 5 bases from V and 5 bases from J, the junction contained 5 bases not matched to a gene. The CDR3: CASSPDRGRDTQYF. The CDR3 nucleotides read TGTGCCAGCAGTCCGGACAGGGGAAGAGATACGCAGTATTTT.

The chain uses TRBV2 and TRBJ1-1, with 7 bases fitting TRBD1. The CDR3 consists of 14 residues. The V and J ends lost 7 bases and 4 bases, in that order; junction bases with no gene match: 9. The germline V gene has CDR1 SNHLY and CDR2 FYNNEI. CDR3 sequence (DNA): TGTGCCAGCATCCCAGGGGGATCACGCACTGAAGCTTTCTTT. As protein: CASIPGGSRTEAFF. The full variable domain, completed using reference TRBV2 and TRBJ1-1, is EPEVTQTPSHQVTQMGQEVILRCVPISNHLYFYWYRQILGQKVEFLVSFYNNEISEKSEIFDDQFSVERPDGSNFTLKIRSTKLEDSAMYFCASIPGGSRTEAFFGQGTRLTVV.

The J gene is TRBJ1-2, the V gene TRBV18; 7 bases map to TRBD1. With V trimmed by 3 bases and J by 4 bases, 11 bases remained unmatched. The CDR3 consists of 16 residues. Germline V lookup: CDR1 KGHSH, CDR2 LQKENI. The CDR3, as DNA: TGTGCCAGCTCACCCCCAGGGGGATCGGATAGCTATGGCTACACCTTC. Its translation: CASSPPGGSDSYGYTF.

The chain has TRBV7-8 and TRBJ2-7, with D possibly matching TRBD2 (7 bases). V dropped 5 bases and J dropped 0 bases, with 17 bases sitting between them. The CDR3 contains 16 residues. Looked up from germline, CDR1 is SGHVS and CDR2 is FQNEAQ. The DNA of the CDR3 is TGTGCCAGCAGCGCCCTTCGGGGGGCCAGCTCCTACGAGCAGTACGTC. Translating it yields CASSALRGASSYEQYV.

This clone was counted a few times. The genes are TRBV7-2 and TRBJ1-2; D gene unclear. The V and J ends lost 6 bases and 8 bases respectively, with 10 bases between them. Per the germline V gene, CDR1 is SGHTA and CDR2 is FQGNSA. The CDR3 consists of 11 residues. The CDR3 loop is CASRSMEGYTF. CDR3 DNA sequence: TGTGCCAGCAGGTCGATGGAGGGCTACACCTTC.

V and J are TRBV9 and TRBJ1-3; the match to TRBD1 covers 9 bases. The CDR3 spans 17 residues. Germline CDR1 and CDR2: SGDLS and YYNGEE. V gave up 3 bases and J gave up 0 bases; unmatched junction bases: 7. CDR3 DNA sequence: TGTGCCAGCAGCGAAAACCGGGACAGGGACTCTGGAAACACCATATATTTT. Translation gives CASSENRDRDSGNTIYF.

The V call is TRBV2, the J call TRBJ2-5, with 11 nucleotides matching TRBD2. This CDR3 spans 18 amino acids. Germline CDR1 is SNHLY and CDR2 is FYNNEI. The junction had 12 bases not matched to a gene; V was cut back by 1 base and J by 5 bases. The chain's CDR3 is CASSEVYRLAGGPETQYF. CDR3 nucleotide sequence: TGTGCCAGCAGTGAAGTGTATCGATTAGCGGGGGGGCCGGAGACCCAGTACTTC. Looking up the rest from reference TRBV2 and TRBJ2-5 gives the full variable domain: EPEVTQTPSHQVTQMGQEVILRCVPISNHLYFYWYRQILGQKVEFLVSFYNNEISEKSEIFDDQFSVERPDGSNFTLKIRSTKLEDSAMYFCASSEVYRLAGGPETQYFGPGTRLLVL.

The V and J genes are TRBV19 and TRBJ1-5, with 7 nucleotides matching TRBD1. Germline V CDR1 and CDR2: LNHDA, SQIVND (reference sequence). V lost 5 bases, J lost 4 bases, and 11 bases stayed unmatched. CDR3 length: 16 amino acids. The CDR3 sequence: CASSVGRDSRNQPQHF. The DNA for the CDR3 is TGTGCCAGTAGTGTGGGGCGGGACAGCCGAAATCAGCCCCAGCATTTT. Full variable domain (missing parts from reference TRBV19 and TRBJ1-5): DGGITQSPKYLFRKEGQNVTLSCEQNLNHDAMYWYRQDPGQGLRLIYYSQIVNDFQKGDIAEGYSVSREKKESFPLTVTSAQKNPTAFYLCASSVGRDSRNQPQHFGDGTRLSIL.

This clone came up once. The same CDR3 also results from other DNA sequences found in this sample. The chain employs TRBV5-1 and TRBJ1-1, with TRBD1 as a possible D gene (5 bases). The CDR3 contains 14 residues. CDR1 is SGHRS, CDR2 YFSETQ, per germline. Deletions cut 4 bases from V and 0 bases from J, with 10 bases between. The CDR3 loop reads CASSLGGMNTEAFF. CDR3 sequence (DNA): TGCGCCAGCAGCCTTGGGGGGATGAACACTGAAGCTTTCTTT.

V and J are TRBV18 and TRBJ2-2, with 7 bases fitting TRBD2. Trimming at V came to 5 bases and at J to 5 bases, leaving 11 bases not matched to a gene. Per germline, CDR1 KGHSH and CDR2 LQKENI. CDR3 length equals 16 residues. Here the CDR3 reads CASSIFGLVNTGELFF. CDR3 nucleotides: TGTGCCAGCTCAATCTTCGGACTAGTAAATACCGGGGAGCTGTTTTTT.

The CDR3 DNA is TGCGCCAGCAGAACCCCGGGACAGGGGGCGCGCAATTCACCCCTCCACTTT. Translation: CASRTPGQGARNSPLHF. The genes are TRBV4-1 and TRBJ1-6, with 12 bases identical to TRBD1. This CDR3 is built from 17 residues. V gave up 6 bases and J gave up 7 bases; unmatched junction bases: 10. Germline CDR1 and CDR2: MGHRA and YSYEKL.